This TCR beta chain was observed in a study of T and B cells in COVID-19 patients. In the study overall: COVID-19 patients gave peripheral blood either during active infection or after recovery.

TRB was amplified from about 240-490 ng of blood genomic DNA. General study points: Patients with COVID-19 reportedly showed strongly skewed T cell receptor beta variable and joining gene usage.

TRB rearrangements were amplified by multiplex PCR with BIOMED2 TRB-A/B primers. TCRdb passed the multiplex PCR reads through MiXCR, listing each CDR3 protein once. This repertoire shows about 22,000 distinct CDR3 sequences, approximately 28% found once; its top ten account for about 3%. This clonotype is judged medium-sized (0.01 to 0.1%). Its antigen is still unknown. CDR3 size: 15 residues. V dropped 6 bases and J dropped 2; count of bases not matched to a gene: 8. CDR1 is MNHEY and CDR2 is SVGAGI in the germline V gene. Sequencing was done on a sample of blood. The chain links TRBV6-5 to TRBJ2-3, with TRBD1 matching over 7 bases. The receptor's source is a human donor who had recovered from COVID-19. CDR3 sequence: CASRRGTAYTDTQYF. Here the CDR3 DNA reads TGTGCCAGCAGACGAGGGACAGCTTACACAGATACGCAGTATTTT.